These 14 T cell receptor beta chains were sequenced from one sample in a study of control samples from healthy donors and cancer patients. Produced via immunoSEQ multiplex PCR; TCRdb's table is partial and in-frame only. The data show 120,000 or so clones, approximately 89% seen once. Sequencing was carried out using blood. These receptor sequences come from a man aged 55 to 70 in good health.

In DNA, the CDR3 is TGTGCCAGCAGCCGACTTAATCAGCCCCAGCATTTT. Its translation is CASSRLNQPQHF. V gene TRBV7-2 combines with J gene TRBJ1-5; D uncertain. The ends were cut back, 5 bases at V and 4 bases at J, with 6 bases in the middle. CDR1 is SGHTA, CDR2 FQGNSA, per germline. The CDR3 has 12 residues.

The V and J genes are TRBV5-1 and TRBJ2-7, with a weak D call TRBD2 (6 bases). Germline-derived CDR1 and CDR2 are SGHRS and YFSETQ. This CDR3 contains 15 residues. Trimming left V 5 bases short and J 1 base short, with 16 bases between. The CDR3 protein is CASRRDPSGSYEQYF. CDR3 bases: TGCGCCAGCAGGCGGGACCCTTCTGGGTCCTACGAGCAGTACTTC.

The chain combines TRBV6-5 with TRBJ1-1; D ambiguous. CDR3 size: 16 residues. V was pared by 1 base and J by 4 bases, with 16 bases between. Looked up from germline, CDR1 is MNHEY and CDR2 is SVGAGI. CDR3 residues: CASSYLGEPMGTEAFF. The CDR3 bases are TGTGCCAGCAGTTACTTGGGAGAGCCGATGGGCACTGAAGCTTTCTTT.

The chain couples TRBV18 to TRBJ2-7; D remains ambiguous. The CDR3 is 15 residues long. The germline CDR1 and CDR2 sequences are KGHSH and LQKENI. V dropped 3 bases and J dropped 3 bases, with 15 bases sitting between them. DNA of the CDR3: TGTGCCAGCTCACCTGGCGACTCCTCCCTCTACGAGCAGTACTTC. Residues: CASSPGDSSLYEQYF.

This chain joins TRBV27 and TRBJ1-5; tentatively, D is TRBD1 (5 bases). Germline V gene lookup returns CDR1 MNHEY and CDR2 SMNVEV (reference sequence). Trimming removed 3 bases from V and 1 base from J, with 7 bases in between. The CDR3 contains 14 residues. CDR3 bases: TGTGCCAGCAGTTTGGGGACCAGCAATCAGCCCCAGCATTTT. This sequence encodes CASSLGTSNQPQHF.

This clone was seen once. This sequence joins TRBV30 and TRBJ1-3, with D maybe TRBD1 (5 bases). Germline lookup yields CDR1 GTSNPN and CDR2 SVGIG (reference sequence). The CDR3 contains 15 residues. V lost 1 base and J 4 bases, leaving 14 bases between the germline ends. CDR3 in DNA: TGTGCCTGGAGTGCATCAGGGTTCTCAGGAAACACCATATATTTT. This sequence encodes CAWSASGFSGNTIYF.

The J gene is TRBJ2-3, the V gene TRBV30; TRBD2 aligns across 10 bases. This CDR3 has 15 amino acids. Germline trimming cut 2 bases from V and 0 bases from J; bases unmatched to any gene: 2. CDR1 is GTSNPN, CDR2 SVGIG, per germline (reference sequence). The CDR3 spells CAWSRTSGSTDTQYF. The CDR3 DNA reads TGTGCCTGGAGTAGGACTAGCGGTAGCACAGATACGCAGTATTTT.

In regard to this clone: A read error may account for a junction end that differs from germline. The chain combines TRBV6-1 with TRBJ1-2, with D possibly being TRBD1 (5 bases). Germline V gene sequence: CDR1 MNHNS, CDR2 SASEGT. This CDR3 spans 15 amino acids. CDR3 DNA sequence: TGTGCCAGCACTGAAGCCGGGAGCAGACAGAACGGCTACACCTTC. This gives the protein CASTEAGSRQNGYTF.

This clone came up once. This sequence joins TRBV6-1 and TRBJ1-1; a weak D match, TRBD1 (6 bases). V was clipped by 4 bases and J by 2 bases, with 11 bases between them. The CDR3 runs 14 residues. Germline loops: CDR1 MNHNS, CDR2 SASEGT. CDR3 sequence: CASSAGTTNTEAFF. CDR3 nucleotides: TGTGCCAGCAGTGCCGGGACAACAAACACTGAAGCTTTCTTT.

The rearrangement uses TRBV28 and TRBJ2-3; 11 positions match TRBD2. The CDR3 runs 15 residues. The J segment lost 4 bases and the V segment lost 3 bases, leaving 3 bases of the junction unmatched. CDR1 MDHEN and CDR2 SYDVKM come from the germline V gene. CDR3 in DNA: TGTGCCAGCAGTTTCCTAGCGGGGGGCCCAGATACGCAGTATTTT. Protein sequence: CASSFLAGGPDTQYF. The full variable domain, in which reference TRBV28 and TRBJ2-3 provide the parts outside the CDR3, is DVKVTQSSRYLVKRTGEKVFLECVQDMDHENMFWYRQDPGLGLRLIYFSYDVKMKEKGDIPEGYSVSREKKERFSLILESASTNQTSMYLCASSFLAGGPDTQYFGPGTRLTVL.

This clone was seen more than once but under ten times. This chain joins TRBV18 and TRBJ1-2; TRBD1 matches at 10 bases. Per the germline V gene, CDR1 is KGHSH and CDR2 is LQKENI. This CDR3 is built from 15 residues. With 0 bases clipped from V and 3 bases from J, the junction kept 1 base outside the gene matches. The CDR3 protein is CASSPPGQGYYGYTF. CDR3 DNA: TGTGCCAGCTCACCACCGGGACAGGGGTACTATGGCTACACCTTC.

The rearrangement uses TRBV7-8 and TRBJ1-2; 8 positions agree with TRBD1. The CDR3 has 17 residues. V shed 4 bases, J shed 2 bases, and the junction held 12 bases outside the gene matches. Per the germline V gene, CDR1 is SGHVS and CDR2 is FQNEAQ. CDR3 coding DNA: TGTGCCAGCAGCTCCAATGCGTTGTCAGGGGGCAACTATGGCTACACCTTC. Translated, it gives CASSSNALSGGNYGYTF.

This clone was detected only once. V and J are TRBV6-6 and TRBJ2-7, with D possibly TRBD2 on 5 matching bases. The CDR3 totals 13 residues. The germline CDR1 and CDR2 sequences are MNHNY and SVGAGI (reference sequence). The V end lost 6 bases, the J end lost 2 bases, and 11 bases lay between the germline ends. The CDR3 DNA reads as TGTGCCAGCAGCCCGGCGGGCCCCTACGAGCAGTACTTC. Its translation is CASSPAGPYEQYF.

Only one count was recorded for this clone. The chain carries TRBV29-1 and TRBJ2-3; D unresolved. CDR1 is SQVTM, CDR2 ANQGSEA, per germline. V lost 4 bases and J lost 3, with 8 bases in between. The CDR3 runs 12 residues. In DNA form, the CDR3 reads TGCAGCGTTGGACTCGGGACAGATACGCAGTATTTT. The encoded protein is CSVGLGTDTQYF.